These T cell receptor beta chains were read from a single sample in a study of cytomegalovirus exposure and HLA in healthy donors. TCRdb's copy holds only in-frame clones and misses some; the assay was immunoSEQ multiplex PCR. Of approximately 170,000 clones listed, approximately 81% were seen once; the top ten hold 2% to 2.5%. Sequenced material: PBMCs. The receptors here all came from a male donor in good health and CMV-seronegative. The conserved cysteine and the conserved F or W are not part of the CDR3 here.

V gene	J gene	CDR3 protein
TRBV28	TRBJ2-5	ASSSATVMRETQY
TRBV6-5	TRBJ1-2	ASRLATGQPGGYT
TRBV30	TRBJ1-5	AWRRTGTGGEPQH
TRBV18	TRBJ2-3	ASSSTGQRVADTQY
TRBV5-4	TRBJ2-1	ASSLYRGGPYNEQF
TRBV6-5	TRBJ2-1	ASSADRDIYNEQF
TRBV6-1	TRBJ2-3	ASSIPGQHTQY
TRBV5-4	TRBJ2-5	ASSWNRAGVGETQY
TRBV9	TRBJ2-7	ASSVATQQGIKY
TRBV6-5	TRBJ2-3	ASSWGQADTDTQY
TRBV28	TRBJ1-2	ASSLTGVGYGYT
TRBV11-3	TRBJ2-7	ASSLEGQGDYEQY
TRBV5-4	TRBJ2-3	ASSFGSSGATDTQY
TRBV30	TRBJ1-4	AWSVYGPGQGAVSRLF
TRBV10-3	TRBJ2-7	AISDLLGGGYEQY
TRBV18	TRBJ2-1	ASSPQAGTGDEQF
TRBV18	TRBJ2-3	ASSPVEAGVGDTQY
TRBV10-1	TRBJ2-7	ASSEFPLSSYEQY
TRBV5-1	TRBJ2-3	ASSRRDNTDTQY
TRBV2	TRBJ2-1	ASSGQRGAHEQF